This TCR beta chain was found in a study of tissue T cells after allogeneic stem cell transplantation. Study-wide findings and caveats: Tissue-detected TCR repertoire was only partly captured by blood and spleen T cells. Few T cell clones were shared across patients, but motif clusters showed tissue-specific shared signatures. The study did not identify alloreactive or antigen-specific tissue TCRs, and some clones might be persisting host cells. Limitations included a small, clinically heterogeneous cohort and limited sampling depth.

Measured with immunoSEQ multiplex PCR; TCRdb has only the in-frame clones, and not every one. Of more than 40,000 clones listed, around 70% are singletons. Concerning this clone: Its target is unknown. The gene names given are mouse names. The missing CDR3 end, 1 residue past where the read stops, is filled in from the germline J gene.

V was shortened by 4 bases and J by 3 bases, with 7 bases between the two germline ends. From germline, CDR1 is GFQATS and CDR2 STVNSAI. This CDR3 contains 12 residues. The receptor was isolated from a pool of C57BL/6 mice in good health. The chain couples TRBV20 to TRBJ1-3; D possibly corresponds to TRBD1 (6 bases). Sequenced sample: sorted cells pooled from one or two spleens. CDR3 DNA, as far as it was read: TGTGGTGCTAACAGGGATGGAAATACGCTCTAT. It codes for CGANRDGNTLY. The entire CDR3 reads CGANRDGNTLYF.